These T cell receptor beta chains were read from a single sample in a study of cytomegalovirus exposure and HLA in healthy donors. The protocol was immunoSEQ multiplex PCR, while the TCRdb copy is restricted to in-frame clones and leaves out a portion. The sample records fewer than 250,000 clones, around 83% being singletons. Sequences were obtained from PBMCs. These receptors were collected from a middle-aged woman in good health and CMV-seronegative. CDR3s include the opening cysteine and the closing phenylalanine or tryptophan. Fields, in order: J gene, V gene, CDR3 protein.

TRBJ1-2 TRBV19 CASTPGTGGVYGYTF
TRBJ2-1 TRBV19 CASSPPGQPNNEQFF
TRBJ1-4 TRBV10-2 CASSETGGLWKKLFF
TRBJ2-1 TRBV28 CASPSTSGADNEQFF
TRBJ1-1 TRBV12-5 CASGKDRGPNTEAFF
TRBJ1-2 TRBV7-8 CASSWMAGLNYGYTF
TRBJ2-3 TRBV5-1 CASSLPLLAGVTDTQYF
TRBJ1-1 TRBV4-3 CASSQDRSLGTEAFF
TRBJ1-1 TRBV19 CASSTSFRDTHTEAFF
TRBJ2-1 TRBV6-1 CASSGLPGVYNEQFF
TRBJ2-5 TRBV18 CASSPGQEETQYF
TRBJ2-2 TRBV5-4 CASRPYGGADTGELFF
TRBJ1-1 TRBV6-1 CAALEFTGTEAFF
TRBJ2-7 TRBV19 CASSTTSGAYEQYF
TRBJ1-5 TRBV7-2 CASSSTGTQPQHF
TRBJ2-1 TRBV11-3 CASSLEAGKQFF
TRBJ1-1 TRBV10-3 CAISDGGGARTEAFF
TRBJ1-2 TRBV7-9 CASGPNYGYTF
TRBJ2-1 TRBV19 CASSISLVEQFF
TRBJ1-1 TRBV5-1 CASSRHRGENTEAFF
TRBJ1-1 TRBV7-9 CASSLQGAETEAFF
TRBJ2-1 TRBV5-1 CASSLHLGIEQFF
TRBJ2-1 TRBV5-4 CASSPGGSNEQFF
TRBJ1-4 TRBV5-1 CASSLTQAATNEKLFF
TRBJ1-1 TRBV5-6 CASSRTGSFAEAFF
TRBJ2-1 TRBV7-3 CASSLDRGRNFKRDYNEQFF
TRBJ1-3 TRBV7-2 CASSLSRPSSGNTIYF
TRBJ2-6 TRBV7-2 CASSFTGTGFSGANVLTF
TRBJ1-2 TRBV19 CASRVQGDTYYGYTF
TRBJ2-7 TRBV11-3 CASQPGQGVWYEQYF
TRBJ2-2 TRBV6-6 CASSYTGTPNAGELFF
TRBJ2-3 TRBV4-2 CASSQVYSDTQYF
TRBJ2-7 TRBV19 CASSDRSRYEQYF
TRBJ2-1 TRBV7-2 CASSQGLAGVRDEQFF
TRBJ2-1 TRBV27 CASSLSLRVPDEQFF
TRBJ2-5 TRBV11-3 CASSSHRGGETQYF
TRBJ2-1 TRBV5-6 CASSFLWSSYNEQFF
TRBJ2-5 TRBV6-1 CASSEALVRGGQETQYF
TRBJ2-2 TRBV2 CASSGDLNTGELFF
TRBJ2-1 TRBV27 CASSPGTGIGNEQFF
TRBJ1-1 TRBV29-1 CSVGQMNTEAFF
TRBJ1-1 TRBV5-8 CASSPPGERNTEAFF
TRBJ2-7 TRBV6-5 CASSYSRQGIHEQYF